One sample yielded the 6 T cell receptor beta chains listed below, sequenced in a study of identical twins (dated by TCRdb to about 2016). Library method: 5' RACE. The sequencer was an Illumina HiSeq 2000. TCRdb passed the public sequencing reads through fastp at Q25 and MiXCR, retaining productive beta sequences. Identical CDR3 protein sequences are pooled into one entry, listed with their most common genes and DNA. The sample data list approximately 600,000 distinct CDR3 sequences, and about 7.1% of these were observed just once. The top ten hold 1.5% to 2% of the sample. This sample also appeared in a second study, on yellow fever vaccine responses in identical twins.

The sequencing sample was made of PBMCs. These receptors originate from a young woman in good health.

The sample holds many counts of this clonotype. The chain recombines TRBV28 with TRBJ2-4; 9 bases agree with TRBD1. The germline V gene encodes CDR1 MDHEN and CDR2 SYDVKM. J lost 12 bases, V lost 4 bases, and 7 bases had no gene match. The CDR3 length is 13 residues. Here the CDR3 DNA reads TGTGCCAGCAGTTCACAGGGGGCCCCTCGTCAGTACTTC. Amino acids: CASSSQGAPRQYF.

This clonotype was seen at least ten times. The rearrangement joins TRBV7-9 to TRBJ1-6; D perhaps matches TRBD1 (5 bases). Germline CDR1 is SEHNR and CDR2 is FQNEAQ (reference sequence). The V end lost 7 bases, the J end lost 9 bases, and 13 bases lay between the germline ends. There are 13 residues in the CDR3. Here the CDR3 DNA reads TGTGCCAGCAACGGAAAGGGACCTTCACCCCTCCACTTT. Its protein is CASNGKGPSPLHF.

This clonotype was observed a handful of times. The rearrangement joins TRBV2 to TRBJ2-3, with 7 nucleotides matching TRBD1. The germline V gene encodes CDR1 SNHLY and CDR2 FYNNEI. The V and J ends lost 6 bases and 0 bases, in that order; junction bases with no gene match: 3. The CDR3 totals 14 residues. For the CDR3, the DNA is TGTGCCAGCAGAGGACAGGCTAGCACAGATACGCAGTATTTT. This translates into CASRGQASTDTQYF. Together with reference TRBV2 and TRBJ2-3, the CDR3 gives the full variable domain: EPEVTQTPSHQVTQMGQEVILRCVPISNHLYFYWYRQILGQKVEFLVSFYNNEISEKSEIFDDQFSVERPDGSNFTLKIRSTKLEDSAMYFCASRGQASTDTQYFGPGTRLTVL.

There are many counts of this clonotype. The chain has TRBV5-1 and TRBJ2-5; tentatively, D is TRBD2 (7 bases). Looked up from germline, CDR1 is SGHRS and CDR2 is YFSETQ. The germline V and J ends were trimmed by 7 bases and 3 bases, with 25 bases remaining between them. CDR3 size: 17 residues. CDR3 DNA sequence: TGCGCCAGCCAGGGAAAACCTATGCAGGGGAGGGAAGAGACCCAGTACTTC. Amino acid sequence: CASQGKPMQGREETQYF.

This chain joins TRBV27 and TRBJ1-1; a possible D gene is TRBD1 (6 bases). Germline lookup yields CDR1 MNHEY and CDR2 SMNVEV (reference sequence). Trimming left V 5 bases short and J 0 bases short, with 16 bases between. CDR3 length: 16 amino acids. The CDR3 region is CASSPQDSSMNTEAFF. The DNA for the CDR3 is TGTGCCAGCAGTCCCCAGGACAGCTCAATGAACACTGAAGCTTTCTTT.

This clonotype has just a few counts. The chain uses TRBV14 and TRBJ2-5; no definite D call. The CDR3 is 20 amino acids. Germline loops: CDR1 SGHDN, CDR2 FVKESK. Trimming cost V 0 bases and J 2 bases, with 25 bases left between them. The CDR3 DNA is TGTGCCAGCAGCCAAGACCCGAGTTGGGGTGGCAGAGCCTTACAAGAGACCCAGTACTTC. Residues: CASSQDPSWGGRALQETQYF.